This T cell receptor beta chain came from a study of T cell responses to AZD1222 COVID-19 vaccine. Assay used: immunoSEQ multiplex PCR; TCRdb lists only in-frame clones, some missing. The sample lists approximately 99,000 clones, roughly 86% occurring once. Notes on the study in general: Clonal diversity was possibly underestimated, and white British individuals and females predominated among donors. Baseline seropositivity characterized only six AZD1222 recipients. Samples come after the peak T cell response, not at day 14. A reported finding is that nearly half of spike-specific TCRs target unmutated variant regions.

Notes on this clone: Its target is not known.

This CDR3 comprises 16 residues. Trimming left V 4 bases short and J 5 bases short, with 21 bases between. The germline V gene encodes CDR1 SEHNR and CDR2 FQNEAQ (reference sequence). The source material was peripheral blood, sampled on day 0 of AZD1222 vaccination. This clonotype originated in an adult in good health. The chain combines TRBV7-9 with TRBJ2-7, with D unclear. In DNA, the CDR3 is TGTGCCAGCAGCTCCAGACGGCACGGTGGGTGGGACGAGCAGTACTTC. Its translation: CASSSRRHGGWDEQYF.